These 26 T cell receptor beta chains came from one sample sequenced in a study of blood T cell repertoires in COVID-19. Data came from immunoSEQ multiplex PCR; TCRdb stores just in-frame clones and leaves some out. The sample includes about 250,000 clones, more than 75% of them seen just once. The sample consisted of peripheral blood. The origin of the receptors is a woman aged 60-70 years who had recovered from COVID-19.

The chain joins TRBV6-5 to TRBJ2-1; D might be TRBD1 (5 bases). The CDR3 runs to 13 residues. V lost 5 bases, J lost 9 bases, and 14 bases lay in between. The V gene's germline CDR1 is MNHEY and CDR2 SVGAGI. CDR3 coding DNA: TGTGCCAGCAGTACCCCAGGGATGGGTGAGCAGTTCTTC. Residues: CASSTPGMGEQFF.

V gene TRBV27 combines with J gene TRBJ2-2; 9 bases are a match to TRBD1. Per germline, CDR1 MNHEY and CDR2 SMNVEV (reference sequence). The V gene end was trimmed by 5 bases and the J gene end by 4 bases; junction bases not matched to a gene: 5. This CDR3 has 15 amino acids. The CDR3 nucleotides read TGTGCCAGCAGTAGGACAGGGGTGGCCACCGGGGAGCTGTTTTTT. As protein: CASSRTGVATGELFF.

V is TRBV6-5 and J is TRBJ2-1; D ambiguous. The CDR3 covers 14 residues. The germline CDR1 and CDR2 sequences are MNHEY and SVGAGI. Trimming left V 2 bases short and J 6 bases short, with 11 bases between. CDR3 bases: TGTGCCAGCAGTTACCGAGACACAACCAATGAGCAGTTCTTC. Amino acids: CASSYRDTTNEQFF.

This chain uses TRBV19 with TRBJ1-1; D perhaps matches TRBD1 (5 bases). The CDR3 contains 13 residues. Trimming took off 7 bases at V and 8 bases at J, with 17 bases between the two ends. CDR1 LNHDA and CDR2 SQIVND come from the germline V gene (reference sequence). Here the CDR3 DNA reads TGTGCCAGTACCGGTAGGGTAAGGGGAGAAGCTTTCTTT. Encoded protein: CASTGRVRGEAFF.

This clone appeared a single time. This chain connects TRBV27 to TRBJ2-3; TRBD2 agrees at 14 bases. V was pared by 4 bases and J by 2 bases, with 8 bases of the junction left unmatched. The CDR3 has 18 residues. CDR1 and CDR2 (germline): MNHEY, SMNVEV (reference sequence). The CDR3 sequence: CASSSPGLAGAFTDTQYF. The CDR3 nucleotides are TGTGCCAGCAGTTCCCCGGGACTAGCGGGGGCCTTCACAGATACGCAGTATTTT.

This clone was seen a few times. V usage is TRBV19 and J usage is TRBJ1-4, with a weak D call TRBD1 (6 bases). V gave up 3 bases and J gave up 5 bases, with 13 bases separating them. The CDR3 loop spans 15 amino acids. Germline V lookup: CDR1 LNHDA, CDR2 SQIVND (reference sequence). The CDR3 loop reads CASSIPGQMNEKLFF. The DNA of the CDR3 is TGTGCCAGTAGTATCCCAGGACAGATGAATGAAAAACTGTTTTTT.

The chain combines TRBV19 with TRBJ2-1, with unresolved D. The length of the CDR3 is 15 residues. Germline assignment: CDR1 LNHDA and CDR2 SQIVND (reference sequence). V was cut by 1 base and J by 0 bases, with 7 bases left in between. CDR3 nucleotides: TGTGCCAGTAGTATAGCCGGTTACTCCTACAATGAGCAGTTCTTC. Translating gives CASSIAGYSYNEQFF.

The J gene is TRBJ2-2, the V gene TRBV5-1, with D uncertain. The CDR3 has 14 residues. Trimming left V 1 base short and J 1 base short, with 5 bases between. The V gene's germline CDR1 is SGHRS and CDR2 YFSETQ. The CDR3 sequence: CASSLTQNTGELFF. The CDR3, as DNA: TGCGCCAGCAGCTTGACTCAGAACACCGGGGAGCTGTTTTTT.

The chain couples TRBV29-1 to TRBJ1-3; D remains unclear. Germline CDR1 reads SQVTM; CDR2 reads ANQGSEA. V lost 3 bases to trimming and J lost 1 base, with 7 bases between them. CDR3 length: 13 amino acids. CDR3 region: CSVDTGSGNTIYF. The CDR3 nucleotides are TGCAGCGTTGACACGGGATCTGGAAACACCATATATTTT.

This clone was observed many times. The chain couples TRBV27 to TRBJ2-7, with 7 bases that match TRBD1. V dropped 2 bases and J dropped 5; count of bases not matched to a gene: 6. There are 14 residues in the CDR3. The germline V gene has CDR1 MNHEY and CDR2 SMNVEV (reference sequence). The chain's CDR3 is CASSLDRVRDEQYF. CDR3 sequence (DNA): TGTGCCAGCAGTTTAGACAGGGTCCGAGACGAGCAGTACTTC.

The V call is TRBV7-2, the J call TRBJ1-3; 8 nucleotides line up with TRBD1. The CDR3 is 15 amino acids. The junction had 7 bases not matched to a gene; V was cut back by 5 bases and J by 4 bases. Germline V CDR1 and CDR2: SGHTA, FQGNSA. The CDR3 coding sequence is TGTGCCAGCAGCCCCGGGACAGGTTTAGGAAACACCATATATTTT. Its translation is CASSPGTGLGNTIYF.

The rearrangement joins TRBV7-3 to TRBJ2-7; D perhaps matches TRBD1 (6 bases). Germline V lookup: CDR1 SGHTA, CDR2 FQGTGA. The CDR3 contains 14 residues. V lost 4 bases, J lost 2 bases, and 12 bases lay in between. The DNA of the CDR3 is TGTGCCAGCAGCTACAACAGGGTCCCCTACGAGCAGTACTTC. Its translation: CASSYNRVPYEQYF.

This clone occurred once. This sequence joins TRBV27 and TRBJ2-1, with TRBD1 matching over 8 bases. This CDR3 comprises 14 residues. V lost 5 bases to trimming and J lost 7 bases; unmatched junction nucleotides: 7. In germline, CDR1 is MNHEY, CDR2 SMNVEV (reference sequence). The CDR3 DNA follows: TGTGCCAGCAGTCCCCGGACAGGGAGGAATGAGCAGTTCTTC. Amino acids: CASSPRTGRNEQFF.

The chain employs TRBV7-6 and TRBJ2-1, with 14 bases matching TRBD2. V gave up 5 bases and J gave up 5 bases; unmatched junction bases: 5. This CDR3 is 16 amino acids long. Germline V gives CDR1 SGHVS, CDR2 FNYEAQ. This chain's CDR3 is CASSEGTSGGHNEQFF. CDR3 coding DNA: TGTGCCAGCAGCGAAGGGACTAGCGGGGGTCACAATGAGCAGTTCTTC. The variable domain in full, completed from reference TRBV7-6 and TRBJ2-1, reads GAGVSQSPRYKVTKRGQDVALRCDPISGHVSLYWYRQALGQGPEFLTYFNYEAQQDKSGLPNDRFSAERPEGSISTLTIQRTEQRDSAMYRCASSEGTSGGHNEQFFGPGTRLTVL.

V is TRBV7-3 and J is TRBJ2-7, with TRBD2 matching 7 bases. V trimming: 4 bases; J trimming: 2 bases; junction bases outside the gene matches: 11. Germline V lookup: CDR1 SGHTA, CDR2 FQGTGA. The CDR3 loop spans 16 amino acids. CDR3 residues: CASSSYSGGGTYEQYF. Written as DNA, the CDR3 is TGTGCCAGCAGCTCATACTCTGGCGGGGGAACCTACGAGCAGTACTTC.

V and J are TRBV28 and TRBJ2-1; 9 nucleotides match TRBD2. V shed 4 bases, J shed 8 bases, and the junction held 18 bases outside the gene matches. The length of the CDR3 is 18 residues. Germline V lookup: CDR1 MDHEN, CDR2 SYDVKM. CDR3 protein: CASSYSGPGGGGGDEQFF. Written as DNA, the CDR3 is TGTGCCAGCAGTTATTCGGGCCCGGGGGGCGGGGGGGGCGATGAGCAGTTCTTC.

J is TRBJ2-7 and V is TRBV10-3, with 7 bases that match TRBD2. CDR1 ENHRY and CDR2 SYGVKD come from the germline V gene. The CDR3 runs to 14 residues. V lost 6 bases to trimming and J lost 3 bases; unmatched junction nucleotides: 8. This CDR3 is CAISPGTGGYEQYF. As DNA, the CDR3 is TGTGCCATCAGCCCCGGGACGGGGGGCTACGAGCAGTACTTC.

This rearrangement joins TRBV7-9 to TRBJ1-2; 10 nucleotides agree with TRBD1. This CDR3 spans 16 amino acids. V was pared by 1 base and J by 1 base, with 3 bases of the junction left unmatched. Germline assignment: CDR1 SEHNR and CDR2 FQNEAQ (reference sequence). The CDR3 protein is CASSLGGQGINYGYTF. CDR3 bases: TGTGCCAGCAGCTTAGGGGGACAGGGGATTAACTATGGCTACACCTTC.

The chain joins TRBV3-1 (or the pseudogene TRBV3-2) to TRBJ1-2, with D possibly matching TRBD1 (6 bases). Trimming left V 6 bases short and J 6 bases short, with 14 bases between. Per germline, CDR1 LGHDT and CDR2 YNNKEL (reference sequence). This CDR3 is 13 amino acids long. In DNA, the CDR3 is TGTGCCAGCAGTCACAGGGATGGGGATGGCTACACCTTC. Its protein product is CASSHRDGDGYTF.

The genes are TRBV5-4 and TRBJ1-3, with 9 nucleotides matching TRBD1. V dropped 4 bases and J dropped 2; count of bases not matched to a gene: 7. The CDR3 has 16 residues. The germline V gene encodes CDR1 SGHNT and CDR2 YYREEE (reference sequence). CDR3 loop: CASSKGQGVTGNTIYF. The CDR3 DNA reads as TGTGCCAGCAGCAAGGGACAGGGAGTTACTGGAAACACCATATATTTT.

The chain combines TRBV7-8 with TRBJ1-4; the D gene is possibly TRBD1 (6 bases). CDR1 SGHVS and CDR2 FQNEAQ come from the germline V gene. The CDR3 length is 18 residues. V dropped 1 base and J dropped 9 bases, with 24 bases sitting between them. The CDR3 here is CASSLEGVGQGKTKKLFF. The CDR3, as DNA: TGTGCCAGCAGCTTAGAAGGTGTAGGGCAGGGGAAGACGAAAAAACTGTTTTTT.

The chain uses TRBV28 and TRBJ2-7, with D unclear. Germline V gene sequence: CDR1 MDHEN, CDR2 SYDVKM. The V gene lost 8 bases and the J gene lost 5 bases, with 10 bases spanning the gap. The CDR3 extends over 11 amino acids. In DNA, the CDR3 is TGTGCCAGCGAAGTCGCAGACGAGCAGTACTTC. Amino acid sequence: CASEVADEQYF.

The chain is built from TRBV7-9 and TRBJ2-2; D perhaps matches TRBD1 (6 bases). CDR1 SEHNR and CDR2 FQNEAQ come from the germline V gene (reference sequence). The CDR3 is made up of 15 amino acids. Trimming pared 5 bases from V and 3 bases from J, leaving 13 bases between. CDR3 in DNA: TGTGCCAGCAGCCATTTACAGGGCCACACCGGGGAGCTGTTTTTT. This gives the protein CASSHLQGHTGELFF.

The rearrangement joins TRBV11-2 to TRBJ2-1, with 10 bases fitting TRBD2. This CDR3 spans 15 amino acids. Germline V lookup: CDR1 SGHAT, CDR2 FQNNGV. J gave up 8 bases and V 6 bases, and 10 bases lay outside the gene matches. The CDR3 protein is CASSHIAGGIYEQFF. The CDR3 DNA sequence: TGTGCCAGCAGTCATATAGCGGGGGGCATCTATGAGCAGTTCTTC. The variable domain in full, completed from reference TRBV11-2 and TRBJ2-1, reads EAGVAQSPRYKIIEKRQSVAFWCNPISGHATLYWYQQILGQGPKLLIQFQNNGVVDDSQLPKDRFSAERLKGVDSTLKIQPAKLEDSAVYLCASSHIAGGIYEQFFGPGTRLTVL.

The CDR3 region is CASSPDRGLSYTF. As DNA, the CDR3 is TGTGCCAGTAGTCCCGACAGGGGGCTGAGCTACACCTTC. The chain is built from TRBV19 and TRBJ1-2; 10 bases map to TRBD1. Germline CDR1 is LNHDA and CDR2 is SQIVND (reference sequence). This CDR3 region has 13 residues. V dropped 5 bases and J dropped 9; count of bases not matched to a gene: 6.

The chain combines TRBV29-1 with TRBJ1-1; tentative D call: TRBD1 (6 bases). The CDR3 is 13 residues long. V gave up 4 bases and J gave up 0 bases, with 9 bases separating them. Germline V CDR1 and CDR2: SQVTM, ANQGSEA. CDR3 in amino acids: CSVGGRVNTEAFF. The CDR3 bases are TGCAGCGTTGGGGGGCGGGTGAACACTGAAGCTTTCTTT.